This TCR beta chain was recovered during a study of blood T cell repertoires in COVID-19. V shed 4 bases and J 6 bases; nucleotides not matched to a gene: 3. Germline V gives CDR1 MGHRA, CDR2 YSYEKL. The CDR3 covers 14 residues. Assay: immunoSEQ multiplex PCR; the TCRdb copy retains only in-frame clones and omits some. The data contain about 480,000 clones, more than 75% of them singletons. Participants' reported clinical history set cohort assignment. Sequencing used PBMCs or T cells enriched from blood (not recorded which). The chain is built from TRBV4-1 and TRBJ1-5, with 10 bases matching TRBD1. The receptor comes from a woman aged 40 to 55 who had recovered from COVID-19. CDR3 DNA sequence: TGCGCCAGCAGCCCGACAGGGGGCGTTCAGCCCCAGCATTTT. Translating gives CASSPTGGVQPQHF.